This TCR beta chain was sequenced in a study of beta chain features in type 1 diabetes. Overall study results and limits: Patients with Type 1 diabetes showed moderately but significantly shorter TCRB CDR3s in all four CD4+ subsets. Amplification by PCR could prefer shorter templates, with the same effect in patients and controls. VDJ junctions in type 1 diabetes patients carried more deletions and fewer insertions.

The study reverse transcribed the entire isolated RNA, so it sequenced expressed TCRB transcripts. Profiled with immunoSEQ multiplex PCR; TCRdb holds only in-frame clones, not every one. The profile shows about 370,000 clones, 8% to 10% of them singletons. CD45RO/CCR7/CD25/CD127/CD95/CD27 sorting isolated CD4+ naive, central memory, regulatory and stem cell-like memory cells. The CDR3 consists of 18 residues. Germline V gene sequence: CDR1 SGHVS, CDR2 FQNEAQ. This clone was picked up a small number of times. Its specificity is unknown. An end of the junction differs from the germline gene, which may be a read error.

The sequencing input was central memory CD4+ T cells from blood. The receptor's source is a man aged 30-40 years with type 1 diabetes. The V gene is TRBV7-8, the J gene TRBJ2-5; D call uncertain. For the CDR3, the DNA is TGTGCCAGCAGCCACGACGGTTATAGTCAGCGCAACCAAGAGGCCCAGTACTTC. It specifies CASSHDGYSQRNQEAQYF.